The source of this T cell receptor (beta chain) is a study of cytomegalovirus exposure and HLA in healthy donors. Background on the study: HLA-typed donors were the source of approximately 80 million unique TCRs held in an early data release. Study-wide results and caveats: Later analysis suggested most CMV-associated TCR beta chains were HLA-restricted.

Use of 60 Vbeta and 13 Jbeta primers characterized the PCR. Assay used: immunoSEQ multiplex PCR; TCRdb lists only in-frame clones, some missing. The repertoire consists of over 70,000 clones, with approximately 70% occurring once and the leading ten covering 8.5% to 10%. The CDR3 length is 16 residues. The ends were cut back, 6 bases at V and 2 bases at J, with 18 bases in the middle. Germline V gene data show CDR1 as MNHEY and CDR2 as SMNVEV (reference sequence). About this clone itself: Its target is unknown.

V is TRBV27 and J is TRBJ2-3, with D perhaps TRBD1 (6 bases). The TCR sequence derives from a woman aged 50 to 60 in good health and CMV-seropositive. The sequencing sample was made of PBMCs. This chain's CDR3 is CASSRYSDSPTDTQYF. The CDR3 DNA follows: TGTGCCAGCAGCCGATACTCGGACAGTCCCACAGATACGCAGTATTTT.